This TCR beta chain is from a study of T cell changes during pregnancy in multiple sclerosis. Sequenced by immunoSEQ multiplex PCR; TCRdb stores in-frame clones only, minus some. Altogether fewer than 95,000 clones are present, approximately 92% being singletons, with the ten largest covering around 4.1%. The germline CDR1 and CDR2 sequences are LGHNA and YNFKEQ. Germline trimming cut 1 base from V and 10 bases from J; bases unmatched to any gene: 20. The CDR3 is 19 residues long. This TCR derives from a female donor with multiple sclerosis, enrolled in a pregnancy study. Specimen: peripheral blood, collected in the first trimester of pregnancy. The rearrangement links TRBV4-2 to TRBJ2-1; 9 nucleotides agree with TRBD2. The CDR3, as DNA: TGTGCCAGCAGCCAAGCTTTGGCTAGCGGGGCTGTGATGGACTTAGAGCAGTTCTTC. Protein: CASSQALASGAVMDLEQFF.